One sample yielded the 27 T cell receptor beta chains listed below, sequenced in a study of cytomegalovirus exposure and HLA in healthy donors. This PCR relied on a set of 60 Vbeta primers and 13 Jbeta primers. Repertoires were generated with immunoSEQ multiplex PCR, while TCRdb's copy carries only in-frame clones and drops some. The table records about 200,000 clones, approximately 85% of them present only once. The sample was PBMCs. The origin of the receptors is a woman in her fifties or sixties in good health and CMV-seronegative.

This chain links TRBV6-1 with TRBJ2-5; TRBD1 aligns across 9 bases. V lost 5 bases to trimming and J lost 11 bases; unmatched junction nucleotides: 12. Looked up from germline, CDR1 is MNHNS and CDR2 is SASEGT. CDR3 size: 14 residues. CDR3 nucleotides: TGTGCCAGCAGTTCCGGACAGGGGTGGAGAGAGCAGTACTTC. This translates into CASSSGQGWREQYF.

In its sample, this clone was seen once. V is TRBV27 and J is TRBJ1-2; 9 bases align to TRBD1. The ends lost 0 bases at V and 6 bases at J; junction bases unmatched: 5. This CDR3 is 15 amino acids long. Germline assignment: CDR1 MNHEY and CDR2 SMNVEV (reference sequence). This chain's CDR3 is CASSLSRGQGHGYTF. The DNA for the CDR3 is TGTGCCAGCAGTTTATCAAGAGGACAGGGGCATGGCTACACCTTC.

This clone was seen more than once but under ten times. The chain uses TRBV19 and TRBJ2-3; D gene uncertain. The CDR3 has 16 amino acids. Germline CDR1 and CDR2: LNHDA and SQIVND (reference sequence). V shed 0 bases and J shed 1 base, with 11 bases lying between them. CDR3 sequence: CASSIEGVSRTDTQYF. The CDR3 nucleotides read TGTGCCAGTAGTATAGAAGGAGTTTCCCGCACAGATACGCAGTATTTT. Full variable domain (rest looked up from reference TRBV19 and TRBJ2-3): DGGITQSPKYLFRKEGQNVTLSCEQNLNHDAMYWYRQDPGQGLRLIYYSQIVNDFQKGDIAEGYSVSREKKESFPLTVTSAQKNPTAFYLCASSIEGVSRTDTQYFGPGTRLTVL.

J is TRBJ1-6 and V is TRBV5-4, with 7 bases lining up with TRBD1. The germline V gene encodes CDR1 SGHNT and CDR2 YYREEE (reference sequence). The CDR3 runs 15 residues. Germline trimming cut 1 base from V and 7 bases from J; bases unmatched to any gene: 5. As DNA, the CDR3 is TGTGCCAGCAGCTTGCTAGGACAGGTGAATTCACCCCTCCACTTT. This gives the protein CASSLLGQVNSPLHF.

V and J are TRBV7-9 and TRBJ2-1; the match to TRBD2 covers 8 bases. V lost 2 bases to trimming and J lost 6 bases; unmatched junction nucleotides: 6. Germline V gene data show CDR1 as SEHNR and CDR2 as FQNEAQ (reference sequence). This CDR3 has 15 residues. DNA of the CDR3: TGTGCCAGCAGCTTAAACGGGAGGGGGGGCAATGAGCAGTTCTTC. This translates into CASSLNGRGGNEQFF.

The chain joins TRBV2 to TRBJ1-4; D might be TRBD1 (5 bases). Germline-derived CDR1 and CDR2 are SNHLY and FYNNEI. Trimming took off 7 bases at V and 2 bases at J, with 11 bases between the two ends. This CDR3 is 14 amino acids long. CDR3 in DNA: TGTGCCAGCACTCCGGGACTGACTAATGAAAAACTGTTTTTT. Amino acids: CASTPGLTNEKLFF.

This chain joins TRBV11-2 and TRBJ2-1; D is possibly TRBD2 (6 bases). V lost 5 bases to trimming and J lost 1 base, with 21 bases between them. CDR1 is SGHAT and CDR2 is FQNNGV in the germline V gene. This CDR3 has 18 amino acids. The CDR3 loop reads CASSPSGGADYSYNEQFF. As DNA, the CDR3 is TGTGCCAGCAGCCCCAGTGGGGGAGCGGACTATTCCTACAATGAGCAGTTCTTC.

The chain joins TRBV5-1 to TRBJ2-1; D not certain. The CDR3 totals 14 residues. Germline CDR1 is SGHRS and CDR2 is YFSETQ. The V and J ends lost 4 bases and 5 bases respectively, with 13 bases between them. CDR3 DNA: TGCGCCAGCAGCATCTTGGCTGGCAACAATGAGCAGTTCTTC. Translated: CASSILAGNNEQFF.

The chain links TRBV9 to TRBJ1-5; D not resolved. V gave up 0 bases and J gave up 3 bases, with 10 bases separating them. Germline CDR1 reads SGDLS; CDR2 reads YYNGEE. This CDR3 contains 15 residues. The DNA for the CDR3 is TGTGCCAGCAGCGTAGAAGCAGGCTTCAATCAGCCCCAGCATTTT. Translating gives CASSVEAGFNQPQHF.

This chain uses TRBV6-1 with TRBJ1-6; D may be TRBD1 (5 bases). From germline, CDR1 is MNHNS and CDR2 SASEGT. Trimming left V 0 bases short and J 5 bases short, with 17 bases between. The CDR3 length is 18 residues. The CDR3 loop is CASSEALWGRFDNSPLHF. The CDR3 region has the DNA TGTGCCAGCAGTGAAGCGTTATGGGGGAGGTTCGATAATTCACCCCTCCACTTT.

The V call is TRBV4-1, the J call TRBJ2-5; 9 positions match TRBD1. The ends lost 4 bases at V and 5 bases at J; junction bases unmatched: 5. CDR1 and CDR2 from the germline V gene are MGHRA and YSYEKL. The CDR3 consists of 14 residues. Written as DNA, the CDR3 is TGCGCCAGCAGCCGACCGGGACAGGGCGAGACCCAGTACTTC. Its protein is CASSRPGQGETQYF.

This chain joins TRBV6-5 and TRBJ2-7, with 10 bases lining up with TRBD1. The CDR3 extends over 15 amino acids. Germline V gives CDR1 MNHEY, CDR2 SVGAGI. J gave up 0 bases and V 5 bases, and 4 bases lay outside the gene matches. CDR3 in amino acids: CASSVDRGHSYEQYF. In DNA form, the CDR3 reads TGTGCCAGCAGTGTAGACAGGGGGCACTCCTACGAGCAGTACTTC.

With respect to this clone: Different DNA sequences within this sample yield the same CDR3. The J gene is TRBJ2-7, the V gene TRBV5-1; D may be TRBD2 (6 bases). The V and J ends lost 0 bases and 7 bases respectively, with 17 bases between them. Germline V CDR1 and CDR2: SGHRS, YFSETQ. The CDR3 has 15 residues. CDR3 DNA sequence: TGCGCCAGCAGCTTGGTTGATGGAGGGTTGGAGGAGCAGTACTTC. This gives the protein CASSLVDGGLEEQYF.

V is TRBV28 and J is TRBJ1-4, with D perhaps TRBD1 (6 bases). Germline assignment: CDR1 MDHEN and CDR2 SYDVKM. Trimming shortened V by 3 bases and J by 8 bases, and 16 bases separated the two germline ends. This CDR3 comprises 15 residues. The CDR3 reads CASSFQGSGQEKLFF. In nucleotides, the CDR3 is TGTGCCAGCAGTTTCCAGGGGTCGGGGCAGGAAAAACTGTTTTTT. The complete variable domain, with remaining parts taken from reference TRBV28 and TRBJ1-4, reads DVKVTQSSRYLVKRTGEKVFLECVQDMDHENMFWYRQDPGLGLRLIYFSYDVKMKEKGDIPEGYSVSREKKERFSLILESASTNQTSMYLCASSFQGSGQEKLFFGSGTQLSVL.

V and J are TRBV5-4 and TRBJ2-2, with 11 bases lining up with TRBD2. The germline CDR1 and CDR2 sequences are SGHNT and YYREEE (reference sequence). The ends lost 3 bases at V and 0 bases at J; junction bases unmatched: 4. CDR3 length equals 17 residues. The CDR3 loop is CASSSGLADANTGELFF. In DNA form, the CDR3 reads TGTGCCAGCAGCTCGGGACTAGCGGACGCGAACACCGGGGAGCTGTTTTTT.

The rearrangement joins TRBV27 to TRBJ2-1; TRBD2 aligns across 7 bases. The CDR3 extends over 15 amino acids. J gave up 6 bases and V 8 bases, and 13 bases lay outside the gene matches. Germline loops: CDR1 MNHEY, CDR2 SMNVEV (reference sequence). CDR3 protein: CASGGGRAVVNEQFF. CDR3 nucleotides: TGTGCCAGCGGGGGGGGTAGGGCCGTGGTCAATGAGCAGTTCTTC.

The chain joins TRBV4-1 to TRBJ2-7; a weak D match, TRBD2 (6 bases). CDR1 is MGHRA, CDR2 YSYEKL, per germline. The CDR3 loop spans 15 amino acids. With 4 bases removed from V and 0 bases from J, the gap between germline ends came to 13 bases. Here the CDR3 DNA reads TGCGCCAGCAGCCCGCCTAGCGCCTACTCCTACGAGCAGTACTTC. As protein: CASSPPSAYSYEQYF.

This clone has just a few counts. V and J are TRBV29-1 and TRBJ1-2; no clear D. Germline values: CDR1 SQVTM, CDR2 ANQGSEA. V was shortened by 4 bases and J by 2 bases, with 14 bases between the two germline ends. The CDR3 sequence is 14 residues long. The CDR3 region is CSVVFGKFNYGYTF. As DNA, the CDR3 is TGCAGCGTTGTGTTCGGGAAGTTCAACTATGGCTACACCTTC.

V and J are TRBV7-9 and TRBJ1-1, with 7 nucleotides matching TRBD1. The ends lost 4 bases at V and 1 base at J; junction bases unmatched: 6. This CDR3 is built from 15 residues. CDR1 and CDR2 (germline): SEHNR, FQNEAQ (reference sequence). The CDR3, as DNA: TGTGCCAGCAGCTCGAATCAGGGGGGGAACACTGAAGCTTTCTTT. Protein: CASSSNQGGNTEAFF.

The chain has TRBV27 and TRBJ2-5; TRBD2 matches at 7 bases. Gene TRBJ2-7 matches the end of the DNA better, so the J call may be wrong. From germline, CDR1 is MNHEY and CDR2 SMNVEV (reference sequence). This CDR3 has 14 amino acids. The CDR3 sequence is CASSRGLGPYEQYF. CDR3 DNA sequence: TGTGCCAGCAGCCGAGGACTAGGTCCCTACGAGCAGTACTTC.

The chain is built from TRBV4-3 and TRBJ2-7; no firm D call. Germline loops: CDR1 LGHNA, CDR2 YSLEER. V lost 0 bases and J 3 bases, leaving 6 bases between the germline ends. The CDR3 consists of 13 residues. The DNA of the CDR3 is TGCGCCAGCAGCCAAGATCTCCTCTACGAGCAGTACTTC. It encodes CASSQDLLYEQYF.

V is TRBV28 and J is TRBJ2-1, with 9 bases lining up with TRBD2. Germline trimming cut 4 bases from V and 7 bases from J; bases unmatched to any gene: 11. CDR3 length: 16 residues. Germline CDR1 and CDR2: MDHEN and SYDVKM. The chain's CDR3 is CASSSSAGGPYNEQFF. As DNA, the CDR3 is TGTGCCAGCAGTTCGTCCGCGGGAGGGCCTTATAATGAGCAGTTCTTC.

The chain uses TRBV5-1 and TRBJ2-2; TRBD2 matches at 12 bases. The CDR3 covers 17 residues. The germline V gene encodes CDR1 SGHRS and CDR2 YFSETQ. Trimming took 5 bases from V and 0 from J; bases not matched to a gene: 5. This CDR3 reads CASSPGLAGSNTGELFF. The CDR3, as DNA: TGCGCCAGCAGTCCCGGACTAGCGGGATCGAACACCGGGGAGCTGTTTTTT.

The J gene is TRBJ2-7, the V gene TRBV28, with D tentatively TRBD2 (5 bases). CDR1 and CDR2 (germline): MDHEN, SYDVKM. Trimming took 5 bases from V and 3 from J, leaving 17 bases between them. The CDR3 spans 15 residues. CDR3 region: CASSPGPGSNYEQYF. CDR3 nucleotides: TGTGCCAGCAGTCCCGGGCCGGGATCGAACTACGAGCAGTACTTC.

The CDR3: CASSFGRAQGPYEQYF. As DNA, the CDR3 is TGTGCCAGCAGCTTTGGCAGGGCGCAAGGCCCCTACGAGCAGTACTTC. V usage is TRBV11-2 and J usage is TRBJ2-7; a possible D gene is TRBD1 (5 bases). Per the germline V gene, CDR1 is SGHAT and CDR2 is FQNNGV. The CDR3 extends over 16 amino acids. Trimming shortened V by 3 bases and J by 2 bases, and 17 bases separated the two germline ends. Combining the CDR3 with reference TRBV11-2 and TRBJ2-7 gives the whole variable domain EAGVAQSPRYKIIEKRQSVAFWCNPISGHATLYWYQQILGQGPKLLIQFQNNGVVDDSQLPKDRFSAERLKGVDSTLKIQPAKLEDSAVYLCASSFGRAQGPYEQYFGPGTRLTVT.

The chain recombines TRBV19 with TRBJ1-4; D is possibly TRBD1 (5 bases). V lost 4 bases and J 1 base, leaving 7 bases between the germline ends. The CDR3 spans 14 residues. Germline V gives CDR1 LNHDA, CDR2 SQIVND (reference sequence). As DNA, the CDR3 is TGTGCCAGTAGTACGACAGTAACTAATGAAAAACTGTTTTTT. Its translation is CASSTTVTNEKLFF.

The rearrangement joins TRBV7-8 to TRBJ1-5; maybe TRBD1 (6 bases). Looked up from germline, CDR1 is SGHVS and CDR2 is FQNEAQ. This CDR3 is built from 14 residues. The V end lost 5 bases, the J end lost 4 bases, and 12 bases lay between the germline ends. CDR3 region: CASSIIQGNQPQHF. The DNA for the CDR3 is TGTGCCAGCAGCATCATTCAGGGGAATCAGCCCCAGCATTTT.